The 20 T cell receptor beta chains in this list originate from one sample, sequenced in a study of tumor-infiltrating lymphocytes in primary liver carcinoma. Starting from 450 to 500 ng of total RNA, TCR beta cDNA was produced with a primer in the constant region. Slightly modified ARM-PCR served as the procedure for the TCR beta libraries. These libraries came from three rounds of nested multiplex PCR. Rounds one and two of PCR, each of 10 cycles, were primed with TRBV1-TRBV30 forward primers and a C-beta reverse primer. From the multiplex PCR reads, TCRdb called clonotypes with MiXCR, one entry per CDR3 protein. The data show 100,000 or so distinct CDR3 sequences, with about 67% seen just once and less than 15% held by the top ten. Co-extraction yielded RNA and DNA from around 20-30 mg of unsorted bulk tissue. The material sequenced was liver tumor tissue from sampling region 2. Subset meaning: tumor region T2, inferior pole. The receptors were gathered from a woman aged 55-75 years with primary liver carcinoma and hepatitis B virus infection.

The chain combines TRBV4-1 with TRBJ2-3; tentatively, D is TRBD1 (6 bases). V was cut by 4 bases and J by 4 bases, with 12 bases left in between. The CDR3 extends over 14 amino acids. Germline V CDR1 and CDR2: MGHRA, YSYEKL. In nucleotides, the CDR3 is TGCGCCAGCAGCCGAAACAGGGACGCAGATACGCAGTATTTT. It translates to CASSRNRDADTQYF.

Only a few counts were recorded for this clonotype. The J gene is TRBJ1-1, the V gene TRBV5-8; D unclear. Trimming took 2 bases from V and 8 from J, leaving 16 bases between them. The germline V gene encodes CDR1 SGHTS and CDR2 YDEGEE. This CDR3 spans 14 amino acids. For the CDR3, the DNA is TGTGCCAGCAGCTTCCAAACGGAGGCTTGGGAAGCTTTCTTT. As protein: CASSFQTEAWEAFF.

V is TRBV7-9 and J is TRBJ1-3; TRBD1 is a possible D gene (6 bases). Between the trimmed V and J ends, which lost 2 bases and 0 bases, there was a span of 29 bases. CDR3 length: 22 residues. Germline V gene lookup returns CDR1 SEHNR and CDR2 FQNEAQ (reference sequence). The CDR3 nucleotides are TGTGCCAGCAGCTTACGGGTCACCCGGGGGTCGACAGGCCCCAGCTCTGGAAACACCATATATTTT. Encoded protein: CASSLRVTRGSTGPSSGNTIYF. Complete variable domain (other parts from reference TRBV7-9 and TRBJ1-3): DTGVSQNPRHKITKRGQNVTFRCDPISEHNRLYWYRQTLGQGPEFLTYFQNEAQLEKSRLLSDRFSAERPKGSFSTLEIQRTEQGDSAMYLCASSLRVTRGSTGPSSGNTIYFGEGSWLTVV.

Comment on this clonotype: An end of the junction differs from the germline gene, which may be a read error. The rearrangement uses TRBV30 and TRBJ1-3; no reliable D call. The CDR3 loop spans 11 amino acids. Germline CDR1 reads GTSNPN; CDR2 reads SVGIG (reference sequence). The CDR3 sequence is CAWRTGNTRYF. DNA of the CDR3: TGTGCCTGGAGAACTGGAAACACCAGATATTTT. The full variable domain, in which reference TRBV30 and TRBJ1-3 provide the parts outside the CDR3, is SQTIHQWPATLVQPVGSPLSLECTVEGTSNPNLYWYRQAAGRGLQLLFYSVGIGQISSEVPQNLSASRPQDRQFILSSKKLLLSDSGFYLCAWRTGNTRYFGEGSWLTVV.

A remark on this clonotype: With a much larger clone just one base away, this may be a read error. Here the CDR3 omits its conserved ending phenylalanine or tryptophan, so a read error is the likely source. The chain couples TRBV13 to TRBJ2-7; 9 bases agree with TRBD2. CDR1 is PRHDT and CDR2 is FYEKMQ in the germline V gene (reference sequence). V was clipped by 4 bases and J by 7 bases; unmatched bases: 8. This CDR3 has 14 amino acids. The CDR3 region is CASSSSGRHGEQYL. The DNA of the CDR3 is TGTGCCAGCAGCTCCAGCGGGAGGCACGGGGAGCAGTACTTA.

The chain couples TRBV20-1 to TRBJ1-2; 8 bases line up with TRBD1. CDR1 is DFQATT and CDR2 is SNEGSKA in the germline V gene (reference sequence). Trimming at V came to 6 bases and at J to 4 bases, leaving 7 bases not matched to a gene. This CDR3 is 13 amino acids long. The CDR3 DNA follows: TGCAGTGCCCCGACAGGGGCGGGCTATGGCTACACCTTC. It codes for CSAPTGAGYGYTF.

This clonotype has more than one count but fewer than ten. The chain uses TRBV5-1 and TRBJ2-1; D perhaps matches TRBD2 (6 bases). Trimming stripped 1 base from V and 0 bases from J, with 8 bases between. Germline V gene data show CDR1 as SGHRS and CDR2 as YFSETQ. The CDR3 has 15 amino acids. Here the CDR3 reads CASSLSGVSYNEQFF. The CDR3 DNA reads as TGCGCCAGCAGCTTGTCGGGGGTCTCCTACAATGAGCAGTTCTTC.

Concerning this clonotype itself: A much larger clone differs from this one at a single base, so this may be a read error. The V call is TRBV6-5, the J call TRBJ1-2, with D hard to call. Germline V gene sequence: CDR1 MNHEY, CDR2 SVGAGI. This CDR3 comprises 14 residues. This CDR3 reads CASSVAPSTYDYTF. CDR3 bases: TGTGCCAGCAGTGTAGCCCCGAGTACCTATGACTACACCTTC.

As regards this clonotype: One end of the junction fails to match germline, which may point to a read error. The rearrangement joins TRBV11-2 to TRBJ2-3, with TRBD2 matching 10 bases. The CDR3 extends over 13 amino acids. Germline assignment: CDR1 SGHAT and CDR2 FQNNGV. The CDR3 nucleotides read TGTACCAGCGGCCAGGGACTAGCGAATACGCAGTGTTTT. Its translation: CTSGQGLANTQCF.

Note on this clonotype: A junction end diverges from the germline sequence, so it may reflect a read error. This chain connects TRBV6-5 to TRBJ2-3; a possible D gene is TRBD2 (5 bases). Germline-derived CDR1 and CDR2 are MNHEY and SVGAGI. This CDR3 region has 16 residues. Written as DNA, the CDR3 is TGTGCCAGCAGCCCCGTAGCAGCGGCAGCTACAGATGCGCAGGATTTT. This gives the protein CASSPVAAAATDAQDF.

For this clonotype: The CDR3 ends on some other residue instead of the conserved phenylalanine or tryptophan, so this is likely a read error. CDR3 amino acids: CANSFTGGGAQYS. CDR3 bases: TGTGCCAACAGCTTCACGGGAGGCGGGGCCCAGTACTCC. The rearrangement joins TRBV11-2 to TRBJ2-5; TRBD2 aligns across 7 bases. Per the germline V gene, CDR1 is SGHAT and CDR2 is FQNNGV. This CDR3 has 13 amino acids.

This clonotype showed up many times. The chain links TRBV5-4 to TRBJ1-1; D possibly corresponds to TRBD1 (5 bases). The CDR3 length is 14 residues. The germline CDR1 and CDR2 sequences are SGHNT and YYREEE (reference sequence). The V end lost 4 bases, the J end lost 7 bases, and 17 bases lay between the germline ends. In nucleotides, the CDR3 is TGTGCCAGCAGCCCAGGGAGGGTTTCGGGTGAAGCTTTCTTT. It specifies CASSPGRVSGEAFF.

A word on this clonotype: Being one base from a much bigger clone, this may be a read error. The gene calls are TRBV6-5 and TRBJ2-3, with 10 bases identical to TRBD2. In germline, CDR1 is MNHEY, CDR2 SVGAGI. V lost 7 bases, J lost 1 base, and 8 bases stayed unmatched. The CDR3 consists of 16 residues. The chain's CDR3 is CASKRAGGFGTDTQYF. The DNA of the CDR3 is TGTGCCAGCAAGCGAGCGGGAGGGTTTGGCACAGATACGCAGTATTTT.

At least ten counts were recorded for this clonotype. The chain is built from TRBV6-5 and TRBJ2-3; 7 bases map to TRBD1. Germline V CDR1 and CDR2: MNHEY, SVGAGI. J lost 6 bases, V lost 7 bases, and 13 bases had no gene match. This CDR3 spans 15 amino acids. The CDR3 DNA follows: TGTGCCAGCAATACCCAGGGACAGCCGCTGGATACGCAGTATTTT. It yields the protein CASNTQGQPLDTQYF.

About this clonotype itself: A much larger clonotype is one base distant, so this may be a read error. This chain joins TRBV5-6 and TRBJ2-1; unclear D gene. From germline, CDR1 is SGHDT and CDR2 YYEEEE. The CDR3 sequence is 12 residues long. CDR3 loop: CANSISYNEQFF. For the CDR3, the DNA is TGTGCCAACAGCATTAGTTACAATGAGCAGTTCTTC.

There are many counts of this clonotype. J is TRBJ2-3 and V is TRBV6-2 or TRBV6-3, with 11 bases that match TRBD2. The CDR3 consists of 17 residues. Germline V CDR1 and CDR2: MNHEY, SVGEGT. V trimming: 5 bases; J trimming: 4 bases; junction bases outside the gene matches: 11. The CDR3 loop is CASSTTQLAGVADTQYF. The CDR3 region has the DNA TGTGCCAGCAGTACGACTCAACTAGCGGGAGTTGCAGATACGCAGTATTTT.

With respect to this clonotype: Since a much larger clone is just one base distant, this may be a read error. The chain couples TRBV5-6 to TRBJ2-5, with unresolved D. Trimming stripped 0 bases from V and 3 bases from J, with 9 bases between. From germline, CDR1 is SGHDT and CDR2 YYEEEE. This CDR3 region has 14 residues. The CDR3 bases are TGTGCCAGCAGCTTGGGGCTACTTGAAGAGACCCAGTACTTC. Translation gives CASSLGLLEETQYF.

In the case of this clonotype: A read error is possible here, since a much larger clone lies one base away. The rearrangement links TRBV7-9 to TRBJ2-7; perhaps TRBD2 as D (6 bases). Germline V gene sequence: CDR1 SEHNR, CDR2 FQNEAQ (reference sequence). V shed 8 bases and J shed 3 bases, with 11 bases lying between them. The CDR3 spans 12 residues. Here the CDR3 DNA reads TGTGCCAGCGGGCGGGGCCACTACGAGCAGTACTTC. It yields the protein CASGRGHYEQYF.

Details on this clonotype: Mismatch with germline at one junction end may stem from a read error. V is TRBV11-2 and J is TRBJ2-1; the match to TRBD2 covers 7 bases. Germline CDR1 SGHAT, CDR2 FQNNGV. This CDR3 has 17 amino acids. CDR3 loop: CASSLGLVAGGLNEQIF. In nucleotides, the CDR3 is TGTGCCAGCAGCTTAGGACTGGTAGCGGGTGGGCTGAATGAGCAGATCTTC.

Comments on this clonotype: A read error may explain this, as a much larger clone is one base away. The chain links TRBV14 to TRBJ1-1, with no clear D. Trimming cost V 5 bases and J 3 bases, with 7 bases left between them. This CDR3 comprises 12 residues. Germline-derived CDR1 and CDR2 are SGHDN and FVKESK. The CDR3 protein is CASSDRHTEAFF. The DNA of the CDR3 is TGTGCCAGCAGCGACCGACACACTGAAGCTTTCTTT.